The clone carrying this T cell receptor beta chain was seen a few times. The antigen remains unidentified. These data belong to a study of cytomegalovirus exposure and HLA in healthy donors. 60 Vbeta and 13 Jbeta primers were used in PCR. The method was immunoSEQ multiplex PCR; TCRdb's version includes in-frame clones alone and lacks a portion of them. The sample records 80,000 to 130,000 clones, about three quarters being singletons. Whole-study results and caveats: Later, an analysis showed that TCR beta chains associated with HLA were more clonally expanded than others that were equally common.

The CDR3 is 15 amino acids. Germline V gene data show CDR1 as SGHAT and CDR2 as FQNNGV. J lost 9 bases, V lost 1 base, and 9 bases had no gene match. The sequenced material came from PBMCs. The source is a male donor in good health and CMV-seropositive. The chain uses TRBV11-2 and TRBJ2-1; TRBD1 matches at 7 bases. Here the CDR3 DNA reads TGTGCCAGCAGCTTAGGACAGGGAAAGTTTAGTGAGCAGTTCTTC. Protein: CASSLGQGKFSEQFF.